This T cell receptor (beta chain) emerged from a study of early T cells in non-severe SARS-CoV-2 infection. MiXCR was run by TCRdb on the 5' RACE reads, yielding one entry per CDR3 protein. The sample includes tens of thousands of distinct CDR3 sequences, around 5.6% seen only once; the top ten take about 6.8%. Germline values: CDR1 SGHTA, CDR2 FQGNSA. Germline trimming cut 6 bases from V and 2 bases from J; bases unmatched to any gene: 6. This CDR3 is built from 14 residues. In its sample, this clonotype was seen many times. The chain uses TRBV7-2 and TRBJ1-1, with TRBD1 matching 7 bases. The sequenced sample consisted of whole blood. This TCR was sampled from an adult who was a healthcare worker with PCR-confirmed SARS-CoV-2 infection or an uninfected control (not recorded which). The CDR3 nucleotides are TGTGCCAGCAGATCGGGACAGACAAACACTGAAGCTTTCTTT. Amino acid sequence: CASRSGQTNTEAFF.